This entry lists 26 T cell receptor beta chains sequenced from one sample in a study of tumor-infiltrating lymphocytes in primary liver carcinoma. cDNA specific to TCR beta was made from 500 to 650 ng of total RNA, with a constant-region primer employed for priming. Slightly modified ARM-PCR with three nested multiplex PCR rounds yielded TCR beta libraries. A C-beta reverse primer was combined with TRBV1-TRBV30 forward primers in the first two PCR rounds, and each round had around 11 cycles. TCRdb re-called the multiplex PCR reads through MiXCR, storing one row per CDR3 protein. The sample contains about 110,000 distinct CDR3 sequences, roughly 85% of which appear only once. Each 20-30 mg portion of unsorted bulk tissue served as the source for co-extraction of RNA and DNA. The sample was liver tumor tissue from sampling region 3. The subset: tumor region T3, left-lateral pole. The receptors here all came from a man aged 35 to 55 with primary liver carcinoma and hepatitis B virus infection.

As concerns this clonotype: The junction differs from germline at one of its ends, possibly a read error. The chain recombines TRBV29-1 with TRBJ1-1, with D tentatively TRBD1 (6 bases). Germline V gene data show CDR1 as SQVTM and CDR2 as ANQGSEA. This CDR3 is 15 amino acids long. As DNA, the CDR3 is TGCAGGGTTGGCGGGGGCTGGGGCATGAACACTGAAGCTTTCTTT. The encoded protein is CRVGGGWGMNTEAFF.

As to this clonotype: The conserved closing phenylalanine or tryptophan is absent in this CDR3, likely reflecting a read error. The DNA is left out, because the CDR3 cannot be placed on it with certainty; the CDR3 is given as TCRdb lists it. The J gene is TRBJ2-1, the V gene TRBV29-1; the table's D call TRBD2 went unverified against the DNA. The CDR3 spans 16 amino acids, including both terminal residues. Germline assignment: CDR1 SQVTM and CDR2 ANQGSEA. This CDR3 reads CSVDSLAGNSYNEHFL.

For this clonotype: At one boundary the junction diverges from the germline segment, which might be a read error. The chain links TRBV4-3 to TRBJ2-1; D perhaps matches TRBD2 (5 bases). The CDR3 contains 16 residues. Germline values: CDR1 LGHNA, CDR2 YSLEER. As DNA, the CDR3 is TGCGCCAGCAGCCAAATAGCTGGGAGCTCCTTCAATGAGCAGTTCTTC. Its translation: CASSQIAGSSFNEQFF.

A remark on this clonotype: The junction differs from germline at one of its ends, possibly a read error. V is TRBV6-5 and J is TRBJ2-7, with 7 bases fitting TRBD2. Looked up from germline, CDR1 is MNHEY and CDR2 is SVGAGI. The CDR3 loop spans 12 amino acids. This CDR3 is CASSGGLNKQYF. The CDR3 DNA is TGTGCCAGCAGTGGGGGACTAAACAAGCAGTACTTT.

Details on this clonotype: Mismatch with germline at one junction end may stem from a read error. The CDR3 sequence is CRLEKSEGDREYGYTF. The CDR3 nucleotides read TGCAGGCTTGAAAAAAGTGAGGGGGACAGGGAATACGGCTACACTTTC. The rearrangement uses TRBV29-1 and TRBJ1-2; 9 bases align to TRBD1. CDR3 length: 16 amino acids. Germline V gene lookup returns CDR1 SQVTM and CDR2 ANQGSEA.

A note on this clonotype: At one boundary the junction diverges from the germline segment, which might be a read error. This chain links TRBV12-3 or TRBV12-4 with TRBJ2-3; 10 positions agree with TRBD2. The CDR3 length is 15 residues. CDR3 nucleotides: TGTGCAAGCAGGGCAGCGGGAGGGAGCACAGATACGCAGTATTTT. Translated: CASRAAGGSTDTQYF.

Of note for this clonotype: Given the absence of the conserved phenylalanine or tryptophan at the CDR3 end, a read error is likely. The DNA is omitted, as the CDR3 cannot be located on it reliably, and the CDR3 follows TCRdb's listing. The genes are TRBV10-3 and TRBJ2-5; the table's D call, TRBD1, has no DNA check behind it. Looked up from germline, CDR1 is ENHRY and CDR2 is SYGVKD. Ends included, the CDR3 has 15 residues. This CDR3 is CAISESKGAAETQYS.

The rearrangement joins TRBV12-3 or TRBV12-4 to TRBJ2-5; D is uncertain. The germline V and J ends were trimmed by 6 bases and 4 bases, with 12 bases remaining between them. This CDR3 is built from 13 residues. The CDR3, as DNA: TGTGCCAGCAGCCGAAACGAGATAGAGACCCAGTACTTC. Translated: CASSRNEIETQYF.

As for this clonotype: Relative to the germline gene, one junction end is altered; a read error may explain this. The V and J genes are TRBV11-2 and TRBJ2-1; a weak D match, TRBD2 (6 bases). Germline CDR1 is SGHAT and CDR2 is FQNNGV. The CDR3 length is 14 residues. CDR3 amino acids: CASGLDISGRSLFF. The CDR3, as DNA: TGTGCCAGCGGCTTAGATATTAGTGGGAGGTCTCTGTTCTTC.

This clonotype occurred a few times. Mismatch with germline at one junction end may stem from a read error. The V gene is TRBV6-4, the J gene TRBJ2-3; 8 bases fit TRBD2. The CDR3 extends over 16 amino acids. Looked up from germline, CDR1 is MRHNA and CDR2 is SNTAGT. The CDR3 bases are TGTGCCAGCAGTGACACACAGAGCGGGAGCACGGATACGCAGTATTTT. Translation: CASSDTQSGSTDTQYF.

Points on this clonotype: The junction and the germline gene differ at one end; a read error may be behind it. Here the CDR3 DNA reads TGTGCCAGCAGCAGGACTTTCTCCTCCTACATTGAGCAGTTCTTC. It encodes CASSRTFSSYIEQFF. The V and J genes are TRBV28 and TRBJ2-1; a weak D match, TRBD2 (5 bases). Germline CDR1 MDHEN, CDR2 SYDVKM. CDR3 length: 15 residues.

A word on this clonotype: The missing conserved phenylalanine or tryptophan at the end of this CDR3 makes a read error likely. V gene TRBV29-1 combines with J gene TRBJ2-1; weak D call: TRBD2 (7 bases). This CDR3 comprises 16 residues. V gave up 5 bases and J gave up 4 bases, with 21 bases separating them. Germline V gene data show CDR1 as SQVTM and CDR2 as ANQGSEA. CDR3 sequence: CSVLGQPRGAYNEQFL. CDR3 DNA: TGCAGCGTTTTAGGACAGCCCCGGGGGGCTTACAATGAGCAGTTCCTC.

This clonotype is judged medium-sized. The gene calls are TRBV4-3 and TRBJ2-1; unclear D gene. The V and J ends lost 1 base and 10 bases respectively, with 14 bases between them. This CDR3 spans 14 amino acids. The germline CDR1 and CDR2 sequences are LGHNA and YSLEER. In nucleotides, the CDR3 is TGCGCCAGCAGCCAAGGGACCAATTTCGACGAGCAGTTCTTC. Its translation is CASSQGTNFDEQFF.

Worth noting for this clonotype: Germline and junction disagree at one end, which may indicate a read error. The chain couples TRBV6-5 to TRBJ2-1, with a tentative D call TRBD2 (7 bases). The CDR3 is 11 amino acids. Germline V CDR1 and CDR2: MNHEY, SVGAGI. CDR3 region: CACGSRGEQFF. CDR3 in DNA: TGCGCCTGCGGGAGCAGGGGTGAGCAGTTCTTC.

For this clonotype: Because it lacks the conserved phenylalanine or tryptophan at the end, this CDR3 is likely a read error. CDR3 coding DNA: TGCAGTGGTGGACATAACACTGAAGCTTTCTTA. Translation gives CSGGHNTEAFL. This chain joins TRBV29-1 and TRBJ1-1, with D maybe TRBD1 (5 bases). There are 11 residues in the CDR3. Germline V gene sequence: CDR1 SQVTM, CDR2 ANQGSEA.

Regarding this clonotype: A junction end diverges from the germline sequence, so it may reflect a read error. The chain carries TRBV11-3 and TRBJ2-3; 9 bases line up with TRBD2. This CDR3 has 17 residues. Germline V CDR1 and CDR2: SGHNT, YENEEA. CDR3 residues: CASSKAVAGGDTGTQYF. In DNA form, the CDR3 reads TGTGCCAGCAGCAAAGCAGTCGCGGGAGGGGACACAGGTACGCAGTATTTT.

Note on this clonotype: An end of the junction differs from the germline gene, which may be a read error. The rearrangement joins TRBV4-3 to TRBJ2-1; possibly TRBD2 for D (5 bases). The CDR3 spans 16 residues. The germline V gene has CDR1 LGHNA and CDR2 YSLEER. CDR3 sequence reads: CASSHDVAGSYYEQFF. CDR3 sequence (DNA): TGCGCCAGCAGCCATGATGTGGCGGGCTCCTACTATGAGCAGTTCTTC.

The chain carries TRBV5-6 and TRBJ2-7, with D hard to call. The V gene lost 7 bases and the J gene lost 1 base, with 18 bases spanning the gap. The length of the CDR3 is 15 residues. In germline, CDR1 is SGHDT, CDR2 YYEEEE. This CDR3 is CASGRKWIGSYEQYF. CDR3 DNA sequence: TGTGCCAGCGGTCGGAAATGGATCGGGTCCTACGAGCAGTACTTC.

This clonotype has at least ten counts. The genes are TRBV6-6 and TRBJ2-1; no definite D call. V was clipped by 8 bases and J by 8 bases, with 10 bases between them. CDR3 length: 11 amino acids. CDR1 is MNHNY, CDR2 SVGAGI, per germline (reference sequence). This CDR3 reads CASSSRDEQFF. In DNA, the CDR3 is TGTGCCAGCTCGAGTCGGGATGAGCAGTTCTTC.

V is TRBV5-4 and J is TRBJ2-1; TRBD2 agrees at 13 bases. The V gene end was trimmed by 9 bases and the J gene end by 9 bases; junction bases not matched to a gene: 12. CDR1 SGHNT and CDR2 YYREEE come from the germline V gene (reference sequence). The CDR3 runs 15 residues. CDR3 region: CANTHGTSGNIEQFF. CDR3 DNA sequence: TGTGCCAACACCCACGGGACTAGCGGGAATATTGAGCAGTTCTTC.

A word on this clonotype: The junction differs from germline at one of its ends, possibly a read error. The V gene is TRBV5-5, the J gene TRBJ2-3, with D perhaps matching TRBD2 (5 bases). There are 14 residues in the CDR3. CDR1 is SGHKS, CDR2 YYEKEE, per germline (reference sequence). This chain's CDR3 is CVSSLETGTDRQYF. The CDR3 DNA reads TGTGTCAGCAGCTTGGAAACGGGAACAGATAGGCAGTATTTT.

The rearrangement uses TRBV10-3 and TRBJ1-1; D possibly corresponds to TRBD1 (6 bases). Germline V CDR1 and CDR2: ENHRY, SYGVKD. The CDR3 extends over 15 amino acids. In nucleotides, the CDR3 is TGTGCTATTTCCACCGGGGGACAAGAGGACACTGAAGCTTTCTTT. Encoded protein: CAISTGGQEDTEAFF.

As concerns this clonotype: Relative to the germline gene, one junction end is altered; a read error may explain this. This sequence joins TRBV6-5 and TRBJ1-3; 8 bases map to TRBD1. The CDR3 totals 18 residues. Germline CDR1 and CDR2: MNHEY and SVGAGI. As DNA, the CDR3 is TGTTCCAGCAGTCACGGTCCGAGGACAGGGATCGCTGGTAACACCATATATTTT. Amino acid sequence: CSSSHGPRTGIAGNTIYF.

This clonotype is labeled as medium-sized. The chain couples TRBV29-1 to TRBJ2-5, with TRBD1 matching 7 bases. The CDR3 has 13 residues. In germline, CDR1 is SQVTM, CDR2 ANQGSEA. Trimming removed 7 bases from V and 4 bases from J; junction bases left unmatched: 9. CDR3 DNA: TGCAGCGGCATACAGGGGACGGGAGAGACCCAGTACTTC. This sequence encodes CSGIQGTGETQYF.

This chain uses TRBV12-3 or TRBV12-4 with TRBJ2-7; D not resolved. This CDR3 contains 13 residues. CDR3: CVSSSACPYEQYF. The DNA for the CDR3 is TGTGTCAGTAGTTCCGCCTGTCCTTACGAGCAGTACTTC.

Regarding this clonotype: A single base separates this from a much larger clone, so it may be a read error. The rearrangement uses TRBV19 and TRBJ1-5; D is unclear. Germline V gene lookup returns CDR1 LNHDA and CDR2 SQIVND (reference sequence). This CDR3 has 15 amino acids. Trimming stripped 5 bases from V and 2 bases from J, with 13 bases between. CDR3: CASSSSKLGNQPQHF. The CDR3 coding sequence is TGTGCCAGTAGTTCGTCAAAGCTCGGCAATCAGCCCCAGCATTTT.